This TCR beta chain was recovered during a study of blood T cell repertoires in COVID-19 (TCRdb year 2020). Notes on the research overall: Samples from collaborators originated in the United States, Italy and Spain and spanned both the acute and convalescent phases of COVID-19. The samples were drawn from the first 160 participants of the ongoing ImmuneRACE study and from over a thousand subjects provided by 6 global collaborators. The sample metadata nearly always contained a de-identified subject ID, COVID-19 status, age in years and sex. The dataset comprised deeply sampled blood TCRbeta repertoires from subjects exposed to, actively infected with, or recovered from COVID-19. The prospective study material was composed of cDNA or gDNA derived from T cells, B-cell-depleted T cells, or PBMCs. The repertoires were released in a freely available public database meant as a resource for research on the immune response to SARS-CoV-2. HLA class I and class II types, where available, came from metadata supplied by the sample provider rather than from assay-based typing. On the study overall, not on this receptor specifically: The amount of clinical and demographic metadata varied by source and participant and was provided uncurated.

TCRbeta CDR3 regions were amplified from genomic DNA using the immunoSEQ Assay, a bias-controlled multiplex PCR. In the authors' own workflow: The number of nucleated cells in each sample was estimated by amplification of reference gene primers within the assay. Sequence reads were collapsed and filtered to measure the absolute abundance of every unique TCRbeta CDR3 rearrangement. For each sample, productive Simpson clonality was calculated as the square root of Simpson's diversity index across productive rearrangements. Not all clones reach the TCRdb copy of this immuneACCESS table, which keeps in-frame sequences only. Checked studies attribute under half of the gap to unresolved V genes and leave the rest unexplained. That table furnishes V, J and clone size, whereas the DNA furnished D and trimming. In all, the sample holds tens of thousands of clones, and 84% of those were seen once. The top ten hold about two fifths of the sample.

With respect to this clone: This clone's antigen is unknown. The sample holds no much larger clone one base away, and base qualities are not on file.

From a lookup of the germline V gene (reference sequence), CDR1 and CDR2 are SEHNR and FQNEAQ. The CDR3 sequence holds 17 residues, the cysteine and phenylalanine included. The read is trimmed to its CDR3 DNA, 51 bases read in frame from base 1. V sheds 1 base and J sheds 7 bases, leaving 17 bases between their ends. Each collaborating institution followed its own protocols to collect whole blood in K2EDTA tubes. For TCRbeta analysis, collaborators shipped samples as frozen whole blood, isolated PBMCs, or DNA extracted from either of those sample types. The TCR comes from a woman aged 80 or over with acute or convalescent COVID-19. The chain is encoded by TRBV7-9 joined to TRBJ1-6; possibly the D gene is TRBD1, per 6 matching bases. Sequenced material: peripheral blood. For the CDR3, the sequence is CASSLGGLAGDNSPLHF. The sequenced DNA: TGTGCCAGCAGCTTAGGAGGTCTGGCAGGGGACAATTCACCCCTCCACTTT.